This TCR beta chain emerged from a study of blood T cell repertoires in COVID-19. At the level of the study: In each case, the material was cDNA or gDNA derived from T cells, B-cell-depleted T cells, or PBMCs.

The CDR3 is made up of 14 amino acids. V shed 4 bases and J 2 bases; nucleotides not matched to a gene: 1. Germline assignment: CDR1 SGHRS and CDR2 YFSETQ. In the authors' methods: How many nucleated cells were present was estimated from reference gene primer amplification. The method was immunoSEQ multiplex PCR; TCRdb's version includes in-frame clones alone and lacks a portion of them. V, J and clone size derive from that table, while D and trimming were established from the DNA sequence. Of about 210,000 clones listed, about four fifths are singletons. This sequence was found in a woman between 40 and 55 years old with acute or convalescent COVID-19. The gene calls are TRBV5-1 and TRBJ1-2; 11 bases align to TRBD1. The sample comprised peripheral blood. The CDR3 is CASSRDRGNYGYTF. The CDR3 DNA follows: TGCGCCAGCAGCCGGGACAGGGGGAACTATGGCTACACCTTC.